The source of this T cell receptor beta chain is a study of control samples from healthy donors and cancer patients. After removal of 3 bases from V and 4 bases from J, the junction contained 18 bases not matched to a gene. Germline CDR1 reads LNHDA; CDR2 reads SQIVND (reference sequence). The CDR3 sequence is 19 residues long. The data were produced by immunoSEQ multiplex PCR, yet TCRdb's version contains in-frame clones alone and is incomplete. The repertoire holds some 100,000 clones, with over 90% as singletons. Sequenced: blood. The sequence was obtained from a man between 18 and 29 years old in good health. The rearrangement links TRBV19 to TRBJ2-1; 7 bases line up with TRBD2. CDR3 bases: TGTGCCAGTAGTATTCCGGGACGGGCTGCTAGCGGAGCTTACAATGAGCAGTTCTTC. It is translated as CASSIPGRAASGAYNEQFF.